This TCR beta chain was retrieved from a study of cytomegalovirus exposure and HLA in healthy donors. This CDR3 region has 14 residues. V lost 5 bases and J lost 6, with 13 bases in between. CDR1 and CDR2 from the germline V gene are SGHTA and FQGNSA. PCR primers comprised 60 Vbeta and 13 Jbeta primers. Using immunoSEQ multiplex PCR, the repertoire was profiled, and TCRdb retains in-frame clones only, with some absent. The sample holds approximately 120,000 clones, roughly 83% seen once. Input material: PBMCs. This TCR was recovered from a man between 18 and 29 years old in good health and CMV-seropositive. This chain connects TRBV7-2 to TRBJ2-2; weak D call: TRBD1 (5 bases). This chain's CDR3 is CASSLRQFAGELFF. Here the CDR3 DNA reads TGTGCCAGCAGCCTCCGACAGTTTGCCGGGGAGCTGTTTTTT. Full variable domain (outside the CDR3, taken from reference TRBV7-2 and TRBJ2-2): GAGVSQSPSNKVTEKGKDVELRCDPISGHTALYWYRQSLGQGLEFLIYFQGNSAPDKSGLPSDRFSAERTGGSVSTLTIQRTQQEDSAVYLCASSLRQFAGELFFGEGSRLTVL.